The 9 T cell receptor beta chains presented below share a single source sample, sequenced in a study of blood T cell repertoires in COVID-19. Produced via immunoSEQ multiplex PCR; TCRdb's table is partial and in-frame only. Here the sample spans 200,000 to 250,000 clones, 80% to 90% being singletons. Sample: peripheral blood. The receptors were sampled from a man aged 25-45 years with COVID-19, enrolled during active disease.

The chain has TRBV6-5 and TRBJ2-1; 9 nucleotides match TRBD1. Trimming took 5 bases from V and 8 from J; bases not matched to a gene: 10. This CDR3 comprises 15 residues. The germline V gene encodes CDR1 MNHEY and CDR2 SVGAGI. CDR3 in DNA: TGTGCCAGCAGTCCCTGGCGGACAGGGGTCGATGAGCAGTTCTTC. It yields the protein CASSPWRTGVDEQFF.

This clone was recorded only once. V and J are TRBV15 and TRBJ2-7; D unresolved. The CDR3 is made up of 13 amino acids. The ends were cut back, 3 bases at V and 3 bases at J, with 9 bases in the middle. Germline V gene data show CDR1 as LNHNV and CDR2 as YYDKDF (reference sequence). CDR3 protein: CATSRYYNYEQYF. The CDR3 coding sequence is TGTGCCACCAGCAGGTATTACAACTACGAGCAGTACTTC.

V usage is TRBV7-2 and J usage is TRBJ1-3; D unclear. Germline CDR1 is SGHTA and CDR2 is FQGNSA. The CDR3 sequence is 16 residues long. V lost 5 bases to trimming and J lost 2 bases, with 16 bases between them. Here the CDR3 DNA reads TGTGCCAGCAGCCACCACCGGGAGCACACTGGAAACACCATATATTTT. This sequence encodes CASSHHREHTGNTIYF. Combining the CDR3 with reference TRBV7-2 and TRBJ1-3 gives the whole variable domain GAGVSQSPSNKVTEKGKDVELRCDPISGHTALYWYRQSLGQGLEFLIYFQGNSAPDKSGLPSDRFSAERTGGSVSTLTIQRTQQEDSAVYLCASSHHREHTGNTIYFGEGSWLTVV.

The gene calls are TRBV13 and TRBJ1-2; 9 bases are shared with TRBD1. J lost 6 bases, V lost 5 bases, and 10 bases had no gene match. The length of the CDR3 is 15 residues. Germline CDR1 is PRHDT and CDR2 is FYEKMQ (reference sequence). CDR3 residues: CASSPGTGFIDGYTF. The CDR3 DNA follows: TGTGCCAGCAGCCCCGGGACAGGGTTTATCGATGGCTACACCTTC.

The chain recombines TRBV14 with TRBJ2-2; 7 positions agree with TRBD1. CDR3 length: 16 amino acids. Unmatched junction bases numbered 5, after V lost 4 bases and J lost 0 bases. Germline loops: CDR1 SGHDN, CDR2 FVKESK. CDR3 region: CASSLVDRPNTGELFF. For the CDR3, the DNA is TGTGCCAGCAGCCTAGTGGACAGGCCGAACACCGGGGAGCTGTTTTTT.

This clone appeared a few times. J is TRBJ1-6 and V is TRBV11-2, with D tentatively TRBD1 (6 bases). V was cut by 1 base and J by 6 bases, with 10 bases left in between. The CDR3 loop spans 15 amino acids. CDR1 and CDR2 (germline): SGHAT, FQNNGV. The chain's CDR3 is CASSLAGQTNSPLHF. The CDR3 bases are TGTGCCAGCAGCTTAGCCGGACAGACTAATTCACCCCTCCACTTT.

The chain couples TRBV12-3 or TRBV12-4 to TRBJ1-2; weak D call: TRBD1 (6 bases). The CDR3 contains 13 residues. The ends were cut back, 5 bases at V and 4 bases at J, with 11 bases in the middle. CDR3 in DNA: TGTGCCAGCAGTACCGGACAGATCTATGGCTACACCTTC. It is translated as CASSTGQIYGYTF.

The genes are TRBV9 and TRBJ1-1; 8 positions match TRBD1. With V trimmed by 4 bases and J by 4 bases, 9 bases remained unmatched. The CDR3 runs 15 residues. Germline loops: CDR1 SGDLS, CDR2 YYNGEE. The CDR3 spells CASSTTDRAGTEAFF. The CDR3 region has the DNA TGTGCCAGCAGCACGACGGACAGGGCGGGCACTGAAGCTTTCTTT.

This chain joins TRBV6-6 and TRBJ1-1, with a tentative D call TRBD1 (5 bases). The CDR3 length is 13 residues. Germline assignment: CDR1 MNHNY and CDR2 SVGAGI (reference sequence). V gave up 7 bases and J gave up 1 base, with 10 bases separating them. For the CDR3, the DNA is TGTGCCAGCACTTCAGGGCCGAACACTGAAGCTTTCTTT. It translates to CASTSGPNTEAFF.